This TCR beta chain derives from a study of T cell clones after liver transplantation. Study-wide background: Without induction therapy, subjects received standard immunosuppression until 12-24 months post-transplant.

The protocol was immunoSEQ multiplex PCR, while the TCRdb copy is restricted to in-frame clones and leaves out a portion. Here the sample spans roughly 23,000 clones, approximately 93% being singletons. Turning to this clone: Antigen specificity is unknown.

The germline gives CDR1 SGHAT, CDR2 FQNNGV. V was shortened by 1 base and J by 3 bases, with 7 bases between the two germline ends. This CDR3 spans 13 amino acids. Regarding the study as a whole: Post-transplant time points were not standardized, so conclusions are preliminary. In a couple of subjects, few donor cells limited the measurable donor-reactive repertoire.

The sequence derives from a human patient who received a liver transplant. A share of the T cells may be of graft donor origin. The sequenced sample was CD8+ T cells from blood, obtained less than 27 months after liver transplant. The chain carries TRBV11-2 and TRBJ2-7, with a possible D match to TRBD2 (5 bases). CDR3 loop: CASSLGTHYEQYF. CDR3 DNA: TGTGCCAGCAGCTTAGGGACTCACTACGAGCAGTACTTC.